These 19 T cell receptor beta chains were all obtained from the same sample, sequenced in a study of T cells in Graves' hyperthyroidism and ophthalmopathy. Using RNA transcripts as the source, TCR beta CDR3 regions were amplified. The HTBI primer set was used in a first-round RT-PCR of the TCR CDR3. TCRdb reprocessed the multiplex PCR reads via MiXCR and lists one record per CDR3 protein. The sample holds about 600,000 distinct CDR3 sequences; around 15% are singletons and the top ten take less than 3.5%. Sequencing input: blood. All receptors derive from a woman between 40 and 50 years old with Graves' ophthalmopathy.

This clonotype has just a few counts. This chain uses TRBV6-2 or TRBV6-3 with TRBJ2-1, with 11 bases identical to TRBD1. After removal of 5 bases from V and 6 bases from J, the junction contained 6 bases not matched to a gene. Looked up from germline, CDR1 is MNHEY and CDR2 is SVGEGT. The CDR3 sequence is 15 residues long. DNA of the CDR3: TGTGCCAGCAGTGGACTTGGACAGGGGGCCAATGAGCAGTTCTTC. Translation: CASSGLGQGANEQFF.

V usage is TRBV5-6 and J usage is TRBJ2-3; the match to TRBD1 covers 7 bases. The CDR3 length is 15 residues. Germline V CDR1 and CDR2: SGHDT, YYEEEE. Trimming took 4 bases from V and 3 from J; bases not matched to a gene: 8. DNA of the CDR3: TGTGCCAGCAGCCCAGGGGGATTGGGGACAGATACGCAGTATTTT. Encoded protein: CASSPGGLGTDTQYF. Together with reference TRBV5-6 and TRBJ2-3, the CDR3 gives the full variable domain: DAGVTQSPTHLIKTRGQQVTLRCSPKSGHDTVSWYQQALGQGPQFIFQYYEEEERQRGNFPDRFSGHQFPNYSSELNVNALLLGDSALYLCASSPGGLGTDTQYFGPGTRLTVL.

The chain is built from TRBV7-2 and TRBJ2-3; D is unresolved. The CDR3 extends over 15 amino acids. Germline V lookup: CDR1 SGHTA, CDR2 FQGNSA. V lost 1 base to trimming and J lost 4 bases, with 12 bases between them. The CDR3 DNA reads TGTGCCAGCAGCTTAGTGCCCGGGTTCCCAGATACGCAGTATTTT. The encoded protein is CASSLVPGFPDTQYF.

This clonotype has just a few counts. V gene TRBV6-1 combines with J gene TRBJ1-6; D possibly corresponds to TRBD1 (5 bases). Trimming cost V 6 bases and J 8 bases, with 11 bases left between them. CDR1 and CDR2 from the germline V gene are MNHNS and SASEGT. The CDR3 has 13 residues. CDR3 residues: CASSPGFDSPLHF. CDR3 DNA sequence: TGTGCCAGCAGCCCAGGGTTTGATTCACCCCTCCACTTT.

This clonotype has at least ten counts. V is TRBV30 and J is TRBJ1-1; D remains unclear. Germline V gives CDR1 GTSNPN, CDR2 SVGIG (reference sequence). V shed 5 bases and J shed 6 bases, with 13 bases lying between them. The CDR3 covers 12 residues. CDR3 sequence (DNA): TGTGCCTGGGCCAGGAGGAGTTCTGAAGCTTTCTTT. Protein sequence: CAWARRSSEAFF.

This clonotype was counted at least ten times. V is TRBV3-1 and J is TRBJ2-5; D remains unclear. The CDR3 is 13 residues long. Germline assignment: CDR1 LGHDT and CDR2 YNNKEL (reference sequence). V was shortened by 2 bases and J by 3 bases, with 7 bases between the two germline ends. The CDR3 spells CASSQFSEETQYF. In nucleotides, the CDR3 is TGTGCCAGCAGCCAATTCAGCGAAGAGACCCAGTACTTC.

V is TRBV30 and J is TRBJ1-5, with a possible D match to TRBD1 (5 bases). Looked up from germline, CDR1 is GTSNPN and CDR2 is SVGIG (reference sequence). The V end lost 5 bases, the J end lost 2 bases, and 16 bases lay between the germline ends. The CDR3 has 15 residues. DNA of the CDR3: TGTGCCTGGGCCCTCGGCCGGGGCGGCAATCAGCCCCAGCATTTT. It specifies CAWALGRGGNQPQHF.

The chain links TRBV29-1 to TRBJ2-4; no firm D call. The V end lost 6 bases, the J end lost 3 bases, and 12 bases lay between the germline ends. Germline lookup yields CDR1 SQVTM and CDR2 ANQGSEA. CDR3 length: 13 residues. In nucleotides, the CDR3 is TGCAGCGTCAAAGGGTTGGTCAAAAACATTCAGTACTTC. Translated, it gives CSVKGLVKNIQYF.

Turning to this clonotype: A read error may account for a junction end that differs from germline. V and J are TRBV2 and TRBJ2-5, with a tentative D call TRBD2 (5 bases). The CDR3 length is 13 residues. Germline V lookup: CDR1 SNHLY, CDR2 FYNNEI. Written as DNA, the CDR3 is TGTGCCAGCAGCCCGGGGAGAGAAGAGACCCAGTGCTTC. Protein product: CASSPGREETQCF.

This clonotype was picked up a small number of times. The V and J genes are TRBV29-1 and TRBJ1-2; D is unresolved. The CDR3 length is 11 residues. V gave up 2 bases and J gave up 7 bases, with 8 bases separating them. Looked up from germline, CDR1 is SQVTM and CDR2 is ANQGSEA. CDR3 amino acids: CSVEQLGGYTF. The CDR3 DNA is TGCAGCGTTGAACAGCTGGGTGGCTACACCTTC.

This clonotype was seen ten or more times. The V gene is TRBV11-1, the J gene TRBJ2-7; TRBD2 matches at 10 bases. The trim removed 5 bases at V and 2 bases at J, leaving 6 bases unmatched. The CDR3 has 15 residues. Looked up from germline, CDR1 is SGHAT and CDR2 is FQDESV (reference sequence). CDR3 residues: CASSPLTSGTYEQYF. The CDR3 DNA sequence: TGTGCCAGCAGCCCTTTAACTAGCGGGACCTACGAGCAGTACTTC.

The chain joins TRBV3-1 to TRBJ2-6, with 9 bases that match TRBD2. Germline V gene sequence: CDR1 LGHDT, CDR2 YNNKEL (reference sequence). V lost 4 bases to trimming and J lost 1 base; unmatched junction nucleotides: 5. This CDR3 is built from 17 residues. The CDR3 loop is CASSPTTSGSGANVLTF. The CDR3 DNA sequence: TGTGCCAGCAGCCCAACGACTAGCGGTTCTGGGGCCAACGTCCTGACTTTC. The full variable domain, its missing parts supplied by reference TRBV3-1 and TRBJ2-6, is DTAVSQTPKYLVTQMGNDKSIKCEQNLGHDTMYWYKQDSKKFLKIMFSYNNKELIINETVPNRFSPKSPDKAHLNLHINSLELGDSAVYFCASSPTTSGSGANVLTFGAGSRLTVL.

This clonotype was counted ten times or more. This chain links TRBV2 with TRBJ2-2, with 9 bases identical to TRBD2. The germline gives CDR1 SNHLY, CDR2 FYNNEI. The length of the CDR3 is 16 residues. V shed 4 bases, J shed 3 bases, and the junction held 6 bases outside the gene matches. The CDR3 spells CASSVGAGGYTGELFF. CDR3 in DNA: TGTGCCAGCAGTGTCGGAGCGGGAGGATACACCGGGGAGCTGTTTTTT.

J is TRBJ2-1 and V is TRBV10-3; D is uncertain. Germline values: CDR1 ENHRY, CDR2 SYGVKD. This CDR3 is built from 11 residues. V was pared by 1 base and J by 8 bases, with 3 bases between. The CDR3 sequence: CAISEYHEQFF. DNA for the CDR3: TGTGCCATCAGTGAGTATCATGAGCAGTTCTTC.

V is TRBV6-1 and J is TRBJ2-1; D is undetermined. The CDR3 has 11 residues. Germline assignment: CDR1 MNHNS and CDR2 SASEGT. With 6 bases removed from V and 7 bases from J, the gap between germline ends came to 7 bases. The CDR3 bases are TGTGCCAGCAGCAACGCTAATGAGCAGTTCTTC. Protein sequence: CASSNANEQFF.

This clonotype was observed at least ten times. The J gene is TRBJ2-5, the V gene TRBV11-2; D unresolved. Trimming took off 3 bases at V and 5 bases at J, with 16 bases between the two ends. CDR3 length: 15 amino acids. Germline CDR1 SGHAT, CDR2 FQNNGV. CDR3 sequence reads: CASSLWAPEGETQYF. As DNA, the CDR3 is TGTGCCAGCAGCTTGTGGGCTCCTGAAGGGGAGACCCAGTACTTC.

In its sample, this clonotype was seen many times. The chain uses TRBV5-1 and TRBJ1-2; D gene ambiguous. The V gene lost 0 bases and the J gene lost 4 bases, with 10 bases spanning the gap. Looked up from germline, CDR1 is SGHRS and CDR2 is YFSETQ. The CDR3 spans 14 residues. CDR3 amino acids: CASSLGTWGYGYTF. In DNA, the CDR3 is TGCGCCAGCAGCTTGGGTACCTGGGGCTATGGCTACACCTTC. The whole variable domain, filled in from reference TRBV5-1 and TRBJ1-2, reads KAGVTQTPRYLIKTRGQQVTLSCSPISGHRSVSWYQQTPGQGLQFLFEYFSETQRNKGNFPGRFSGRQFSNSRSEMNVSTLELGDSALYLCASSLGTWGYGYTFGSGTRLTVV.

CDR3 sequence: CSVEGSRWADTQYF. The DNA of the CDR3 is TGCAGCGTTGAGGGTTCCCGTTGGGCAGATACGCAGTATTTT. V usage is TRBV29-1 and J usage is TRBJ2-3; D is uncertain. Germline V gene lookup returns CDR1 SQVTM and CDR2 ANQGSEA. V lost 3 bases, J lost 4 bases, and 14 bases lay in between. This CDR3 is 14 amino acids long.

This clonotype was seen many times. The V and J genes are TRBV9 and TRBJ2-3, with 7 bases lining up with TRBD1. CDR1 is SGDLS and CDR2 is YYNGEE in the germline V gene. With V trimmed by 3 bases and J by 0 bases, 4 bases remained unmatched. The CDR3 has 15 amino acids. The CDR3 sequence: CASSGTGTSTDTQYF. The CDR3 nucleotides read TGTGCCAGCAGCGGGACAGGTACTAGCACAGATACGCAGTATTTT.